The source of this T cell receptor beta chain is a study of blood T cell repertoires in COVID-19. Across the study: The origin of the acute and convalescent COVID-19 samples was the United States, Italy and Spain.

Authors' processing steps: Estimation of nucleated cell counts was performed using reference gene primer amplification. Measured with immunoSEQ multiplex PCR; TCRdb has only the in-frame clones, and not every one. That table gives V, J and clone size, and the DNA gave D and trimming. This table holds 180,000 or so clones, more than 75% found once. Germline V gene data show CDR1 as SGHTS and CDR2 as YDEGEE. The CDR3 contains 17 residues. Germline trimming cut 4 bases from V and 4 bases from J; bases unmatched to any gene: 10. The chain carries TRBV5-8 and TRBJ2-5, with 13 bases fitting TRBD2. The TCR sequence derives from a woman between 50 and 59 years old with active or convalescent COVID-19. Sequenced input: peripheral blood. The CDR3 DNA is TGTGCCAGCAGCCCGGGACTAGCGGGACGGGAAAGAGAGACCCAGTACTTC. It encodes CASSPGLAGRERETQYF.